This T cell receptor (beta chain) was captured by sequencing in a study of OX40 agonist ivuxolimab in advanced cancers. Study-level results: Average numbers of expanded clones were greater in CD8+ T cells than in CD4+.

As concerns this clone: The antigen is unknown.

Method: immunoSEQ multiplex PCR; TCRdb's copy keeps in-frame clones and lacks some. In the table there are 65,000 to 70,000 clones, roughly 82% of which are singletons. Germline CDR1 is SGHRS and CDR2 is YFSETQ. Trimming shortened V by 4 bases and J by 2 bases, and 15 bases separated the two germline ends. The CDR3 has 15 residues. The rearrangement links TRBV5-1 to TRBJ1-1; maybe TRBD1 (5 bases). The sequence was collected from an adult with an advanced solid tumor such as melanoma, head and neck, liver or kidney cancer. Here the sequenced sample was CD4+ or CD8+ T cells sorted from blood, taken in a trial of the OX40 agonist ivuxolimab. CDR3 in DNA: TGCGCCAGCAGCGTGGGTGGGGGAGATAACACTGAAGCTTTCTTT. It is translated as CASSVGGGDNTEAFF.